This entry concerns a single T cell receptor (beta chain). What this receptor recognizes is not known. Within one base of it there is no much larger clone, and no base qualities were kept. Germline trimming: 0 bases from V, 12 bases from J; junction bases outside gene matches: 2. The germline V gene encodes CDR1 DFQATT and CDR2 SNEGSKA (reference sequence). From the cysteine up to the phenylalanine, the CDR3 has a length of 10 residues. The kept DNA is CDR3 alone, 30 bases in frame from the first base. The data are from a study of technical replicates of blood from several donors (dated by TCRdb to the late 2010s). Libraries were built with the immunoSEQ multiplex PCR assay. As stored in TCRdb, this immuneACCESS dataset retains in-frame rearrangements with V and J assigned. A fraction of the clones does not appear; measured against another copy, unresolved V genes explain less than half of the discrepancy, and the remainder lacks a known reason. The sample table records about 80,000 clones; about 92% of these occur just once. The ten largest clones capture 0.35% to 0.45% of the sample.

This receptor chain uses TRBV20-1 and TRBJ2-7; 7 bases in the junction line up with TRBD2. The origin of this receptor is a human donor in good health. Sequenced sample: T cells isolated from PBMCs. The CDR3: CSARDGTMYF. The nucleotide sequence reads TGCAGTGCTAGAGACGGGACTATGTACTTC.